These T cell receptor beta chains were read from a single sample in a study of cytomegalovirus exposure and HLA in healthy donors. The assay was immunoSEQ multiplex PCR, and TCRdb's table has in-frame clones only and misses some. The table lists around 140,000 clones, about two thirds of them singletons. Sequenced input: PBMCs. These receptor sequences come from a woman aged 40 to 50 in good health and CMV-seronegative. The CDR3 runs from the conserved cysteine through the conserved F or W. A D gene is named only where the DNA matches it firmly. Some rows have no size entry. The others give once, few or many, or a class for an expanded clone.

D gene,clone size,J gene,V gene,CDR3 protein,CDR3 DNA
TRBD1,.,TRBJ2-1,TRBV2,CASLPPGQMPNEQFF,TGTGCCAGCCTCCCCCCGGGACAGATGCCCAATGAGCAGTTCTTC
.,.,TRBJ2-5,TRBV6-1,CASSRSRVREETQYF,TGTGCCAGCAGTAGGTCCAGGGTTCGGGAAGAGACCCAGTACTTC
TRBD1,.,TRBJ1-1,TRBV7-2,CASSLASGGTEAFF,TGTGCCAGCAGCTTAGCATCAGGGGGCACTGAAGCTTTCTTT
.,few,TRBJ2-1,TRBV5-1,CASSLDSSYNEQFF,TGCGCCAGCAGCTTGGATAGCTCCTACAATGAGCAGTTCTTC
TRBD1,.,TRBJ1-1,TRBV5-1,CASSSLQGAPTEAFF,TGCGCCAGCAGCTCCTTACAGGGGGCCCCCACTGAAGCTTTCTTT
.,few,TRBJ2-2,TRBV15,CATRGGATRGRAGELFF,TGTGCCACCAGAGGGGGGGCTACGAGGGGCCGCGCCGGGGAGCTGTTTTTT
TRBD1,few,TRBJ1-2,TRBV28,CASRGDRGYGYTF,TGTGCCAGCCGTGGGGACAGGGGCTATGGCTACACCTTC
TRBD1,.,TRBJ1-1,TRBV15,CATSRGPGTGMNTEAFF,TGTGCCACCAGCAGAGGACCCGGGACAGGGATGAACACTGAAGCTTTCTTT
TRBD2,few,TRBJ2-1,TRBV12-5,CASGAGLAGLNEQFF,TGTGCTAGTGGTGCGGGACTAGCGGGGTTAAATGAGCAGTTCTTC
TRBD2,.,TRBJ2-3,TRBV4-2,CASSQAQAGGHTDTQYF,TGTGCCAGCAGCCAGGCGCAAGCGGGGGGGCACACAGATACGCAGTATTTT
TRBD1,.,TRBJ1-5,TRBV4-3,CASSRDRGNQPQHF,TGCGCCAGCAGCCGGGACAGGGGAAATCAGCCCCAGCATTTT
.,.,TRBJ1-1,TRBV5-8,CASSFPGSAFF,TGTGCCAGTAGCTTTCCGGGGTCGGCTTTCTTT
.,.,TRBJ2-7,TRBV18,CASSTDRNAYEQYF,TGTGCCAGCTCAACCGACAGAAATGCCTACGAGCAGTACTTC
.,few,TRBJ2-5,TRBV20-1,CSGGNPETQYF,TGCAGTGGAGGGAACCCAGAGACCCAGTACTTC
.,.,TRBJ2-7,TRBV15,CATSRVGDTYEQYF,TGTGCCACCAGCAGAGTGGGAGACACCTACGAGCAGTACTTC
.,once,TRBJ2-2,TRBV27,CASRGLTATGELFF,TGTGCCAGCAGGGGACTCACGGCGACCGGGGAGCTGTTTTTT
TRBD1,.,TRBJ1-6,TRBV7-2,CASSGETGGGSPLHF,TGTGCCAGCAGCGGAGAGACAGGGGGCGGTTCACCCCTCCACTTT
.,.,TRBJ2-7,TRBV5-6,CASSPAGQTYEQYF,TGTGCCAGCAGCCCTGCGGGACAGACCTACGAGCAGTACTTC
TRBD1,.,TRBJ1-1,TRBV19,CASSRTGGLYTEAFF,TGTGCCAGTAGCCGGACAGGGGGCCTCTACACTGAAGCTTTCTTT
TRBD1,.,TRBJ1-1,TRBV7-2,CASSSDRDLNTEAFF,TGTGCCAGCAGCTCGGACAGGGACTTGAATACTGAAGCTTTCTTT